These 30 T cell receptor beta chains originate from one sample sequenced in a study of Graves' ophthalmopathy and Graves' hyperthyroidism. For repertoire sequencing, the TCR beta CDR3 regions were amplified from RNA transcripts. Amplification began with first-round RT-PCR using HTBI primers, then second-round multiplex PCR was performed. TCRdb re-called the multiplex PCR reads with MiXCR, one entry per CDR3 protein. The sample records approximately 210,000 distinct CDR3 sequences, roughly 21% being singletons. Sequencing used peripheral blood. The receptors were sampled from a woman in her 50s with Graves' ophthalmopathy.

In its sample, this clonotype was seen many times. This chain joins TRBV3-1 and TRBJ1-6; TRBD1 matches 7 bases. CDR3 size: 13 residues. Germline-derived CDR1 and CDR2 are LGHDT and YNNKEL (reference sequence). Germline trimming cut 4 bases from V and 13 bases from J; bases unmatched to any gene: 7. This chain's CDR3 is CASSLEDREPLHF. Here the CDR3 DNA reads TGTGCCAGCAGCCTTGAAGACAGGGAGCCCCTCCACTTT.

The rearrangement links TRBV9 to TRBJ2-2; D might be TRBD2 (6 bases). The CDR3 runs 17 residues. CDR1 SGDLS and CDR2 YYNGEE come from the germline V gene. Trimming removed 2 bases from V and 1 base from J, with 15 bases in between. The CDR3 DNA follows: TGTGCCAGCAGCGTGAGAACGGGGCGGGGGAACACCGGGGAGCTGTTTTTT. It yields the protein CASSVRTGRGNTGELFF.

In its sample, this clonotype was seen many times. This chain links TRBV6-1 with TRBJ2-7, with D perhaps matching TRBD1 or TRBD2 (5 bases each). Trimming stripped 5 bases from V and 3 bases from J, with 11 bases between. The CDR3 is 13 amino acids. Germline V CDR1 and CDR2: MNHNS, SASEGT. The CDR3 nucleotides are TGTGCCAGCAGTCCCACGGGGCTCTACGAGCAGTACTTC. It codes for CASSPTGLYEQYF.

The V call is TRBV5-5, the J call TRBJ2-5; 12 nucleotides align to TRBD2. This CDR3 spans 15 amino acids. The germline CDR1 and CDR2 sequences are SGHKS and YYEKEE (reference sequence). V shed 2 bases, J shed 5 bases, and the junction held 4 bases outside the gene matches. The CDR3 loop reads CASSLLAGGRETQYF. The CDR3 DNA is TGTGCCAGCAGCTTACTAGCGGGGGGTAGGGAGACCCAGTACTTC.

CDR3 DNA sequence: TGTGCCAGCAGCCGGACAGGGGGCAGCGGCTACACCTTC. Its protein product is CASSRTGGSGYTF. The chain is built from TRBV7-2 and TRBJ1-2; 11 positions agree with TRBD1. Germline CDR1 SGHTA, CDR2 FQGNSA. V trimming: 5 bases; J trimming: 8 bases; junction bases outside the gene matches: 4. CDR3 length: 13 residues.

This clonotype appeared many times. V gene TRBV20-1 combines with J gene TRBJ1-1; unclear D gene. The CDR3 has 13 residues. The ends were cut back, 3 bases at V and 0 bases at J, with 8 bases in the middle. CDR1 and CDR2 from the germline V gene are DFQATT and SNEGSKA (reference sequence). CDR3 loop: CSASLRVNTEAFF. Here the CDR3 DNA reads TGCAGTGCTAGCCTCCGGGTGAACACTGAAGCTTTCTTT.

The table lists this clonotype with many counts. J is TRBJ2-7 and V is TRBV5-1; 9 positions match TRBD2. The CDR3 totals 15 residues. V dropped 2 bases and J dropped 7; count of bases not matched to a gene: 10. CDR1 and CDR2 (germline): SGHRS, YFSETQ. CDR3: CASSFSGSPVSEQYF. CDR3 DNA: TGCGCCAGCAGCTTTAGCGGGAGCCCTGTGAGTGAGCAGTACTTC.

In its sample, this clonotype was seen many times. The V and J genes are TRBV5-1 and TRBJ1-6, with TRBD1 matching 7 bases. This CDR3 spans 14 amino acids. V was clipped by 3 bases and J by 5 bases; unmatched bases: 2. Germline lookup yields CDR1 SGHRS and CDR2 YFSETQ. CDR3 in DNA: TGCGCCAGCAGCTACCAGGGGGATAATTCACCCCTCCACTTT. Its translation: CASSYQGDNSPLHF.

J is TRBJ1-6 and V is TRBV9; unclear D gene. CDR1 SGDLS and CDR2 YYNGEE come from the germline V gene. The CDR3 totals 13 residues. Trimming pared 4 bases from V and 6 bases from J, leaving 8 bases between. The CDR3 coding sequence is TGTGCCAGCAGCCTAAGGACTAATTCACCCCTCCACTTT. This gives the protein CASSLRTNSPLHF.

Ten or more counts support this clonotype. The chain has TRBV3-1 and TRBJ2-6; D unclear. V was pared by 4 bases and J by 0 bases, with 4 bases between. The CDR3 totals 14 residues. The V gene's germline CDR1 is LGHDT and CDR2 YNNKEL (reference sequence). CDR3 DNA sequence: TGTGCCAGCAGCCGGTACTCTGGGGCCAACGTCCTGACTTTC. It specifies CASSRYSGANVLTF.

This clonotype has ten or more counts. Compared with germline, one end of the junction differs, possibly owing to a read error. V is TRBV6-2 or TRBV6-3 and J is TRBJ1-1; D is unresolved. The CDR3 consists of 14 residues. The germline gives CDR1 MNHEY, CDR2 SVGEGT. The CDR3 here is CASGYHDSGTEAFF. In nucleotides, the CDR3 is TGTGCCAGCGGTTACCACGACTCAGGCACTGAAGCTTTCTTT.

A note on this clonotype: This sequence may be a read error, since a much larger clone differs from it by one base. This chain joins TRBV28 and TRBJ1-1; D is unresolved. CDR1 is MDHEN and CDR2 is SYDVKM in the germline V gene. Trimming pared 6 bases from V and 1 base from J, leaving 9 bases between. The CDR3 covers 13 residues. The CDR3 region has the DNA TGTGCCAGCAGAGGAGTATGGAACACTGAAGCTTTCTTT. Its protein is CASRGVWNTEAFF.

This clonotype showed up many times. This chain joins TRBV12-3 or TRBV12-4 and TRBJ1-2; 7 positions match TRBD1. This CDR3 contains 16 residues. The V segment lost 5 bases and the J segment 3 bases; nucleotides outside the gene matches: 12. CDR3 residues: CASSRGGRAGDYGYTF. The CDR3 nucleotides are TGTGCCAGCAGTCGAGGGGGCAGGGCTGGGGACTATGGCTACACCTTC.

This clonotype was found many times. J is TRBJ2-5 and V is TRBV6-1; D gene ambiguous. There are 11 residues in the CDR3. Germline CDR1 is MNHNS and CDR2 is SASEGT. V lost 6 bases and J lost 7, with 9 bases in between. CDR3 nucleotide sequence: TGTGCCAGCAGCCAGAGTGGGACCCAGTACTTC. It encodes CASSQSGTQYF.

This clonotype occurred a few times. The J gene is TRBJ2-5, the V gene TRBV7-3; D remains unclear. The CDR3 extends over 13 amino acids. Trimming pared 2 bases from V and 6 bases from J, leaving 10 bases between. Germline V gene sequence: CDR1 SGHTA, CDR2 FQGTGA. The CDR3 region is CASSLENAKTQYF. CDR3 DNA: TGTGCCAGCAGCTTAGAGAACGCCAAGACCCAGTACTTC.

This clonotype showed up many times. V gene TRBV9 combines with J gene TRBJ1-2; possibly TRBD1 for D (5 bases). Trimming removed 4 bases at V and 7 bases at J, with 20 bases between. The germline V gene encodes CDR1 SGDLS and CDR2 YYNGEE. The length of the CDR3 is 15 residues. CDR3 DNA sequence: TGTGCCAGCAGCTCATTCCAGGGTTCCCGGCTTGGCTACACCTTC. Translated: CASSSFQGSRLGYTF.

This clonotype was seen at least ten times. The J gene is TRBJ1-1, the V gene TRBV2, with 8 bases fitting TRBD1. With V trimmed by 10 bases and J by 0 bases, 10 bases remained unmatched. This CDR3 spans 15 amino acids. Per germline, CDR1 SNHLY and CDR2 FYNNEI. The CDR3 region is CATGWDRTMNTEAFF. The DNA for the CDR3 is TGTGCCACGGGCTGGGACAGGACTATGAACACTGAAGCTTTCTTT.

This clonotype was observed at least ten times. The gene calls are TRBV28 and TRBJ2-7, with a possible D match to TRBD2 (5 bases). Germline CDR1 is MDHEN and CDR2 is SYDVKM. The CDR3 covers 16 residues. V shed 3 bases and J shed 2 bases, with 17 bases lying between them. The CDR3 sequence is CASSFKLEELAYEQYF. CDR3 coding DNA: TGTGCCAGCAGTTTTAAGCTGGAGGAACTGGCCTACGAGCAGTACTTC.

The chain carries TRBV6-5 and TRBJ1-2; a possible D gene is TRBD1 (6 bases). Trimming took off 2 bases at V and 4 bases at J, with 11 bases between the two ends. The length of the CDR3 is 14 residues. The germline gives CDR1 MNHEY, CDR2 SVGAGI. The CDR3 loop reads CASSYGQRVYGYTF. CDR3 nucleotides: TGTGCCAGCAGTTACGGACAGCGAGTCTATGGCTACACCTTC.

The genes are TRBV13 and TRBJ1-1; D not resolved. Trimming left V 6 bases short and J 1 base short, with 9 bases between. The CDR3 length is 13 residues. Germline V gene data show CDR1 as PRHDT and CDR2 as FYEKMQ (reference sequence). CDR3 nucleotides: TGTGCCAGCAGGGACCTACCGAACACTGAAGCTTTCTTT. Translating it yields CASRDLPNTEAFF.

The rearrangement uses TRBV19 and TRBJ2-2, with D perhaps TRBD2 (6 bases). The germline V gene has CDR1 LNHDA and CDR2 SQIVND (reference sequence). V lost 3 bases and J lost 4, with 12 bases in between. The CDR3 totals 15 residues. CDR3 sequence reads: CASSMKRVGTGELFF. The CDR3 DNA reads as TGTGCCAGTAGTATGAAGCGGGTTGGCACCGGGGAGCTGTTTTTT.

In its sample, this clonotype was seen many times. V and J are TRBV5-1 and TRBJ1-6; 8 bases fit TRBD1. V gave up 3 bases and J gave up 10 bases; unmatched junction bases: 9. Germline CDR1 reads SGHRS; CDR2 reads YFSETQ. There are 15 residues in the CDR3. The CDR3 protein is CASSSLDREESPLHF. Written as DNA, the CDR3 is TGCGCCAGCAGCTCGCTGGACAGGGAAGAGTCACCCCTCCACTTT.

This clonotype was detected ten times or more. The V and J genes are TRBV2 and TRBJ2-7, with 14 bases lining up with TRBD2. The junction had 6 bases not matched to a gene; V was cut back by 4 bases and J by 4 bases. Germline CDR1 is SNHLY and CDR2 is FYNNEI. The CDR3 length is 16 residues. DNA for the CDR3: TGTGCCAGCAGTGGCGCCGGGACTAGCGGGAGATACGAGCAGTACTTC. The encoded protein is CASSGAGTSGRYEQYF.

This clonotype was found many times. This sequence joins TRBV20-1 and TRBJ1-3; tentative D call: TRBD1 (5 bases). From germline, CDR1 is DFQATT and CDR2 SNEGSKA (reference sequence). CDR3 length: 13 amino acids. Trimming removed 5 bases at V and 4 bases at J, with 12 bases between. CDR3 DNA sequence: TGCAGTGCTGGGGGACTTCCCGGAAACACCATATATTTT. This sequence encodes CSAGGLPGNTIYF.

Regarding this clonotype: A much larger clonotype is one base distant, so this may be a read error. CDR3 protein: CASSRANCPGELFF. In DNA, the CDR3 is TGCGCCAGCAGCCGCGCAAATTGTCCCGGGGAGCTGTTTTTT. The gene calls are TRBV4-1 and TRBJ2-2, with D unresolved. In germline, CDR1 is MGHRA, CDR2 YSYEKL. V was pared by 4 bases and J by 6 bases, with 12 bases between. The length of the CDR3 is 14 residues.

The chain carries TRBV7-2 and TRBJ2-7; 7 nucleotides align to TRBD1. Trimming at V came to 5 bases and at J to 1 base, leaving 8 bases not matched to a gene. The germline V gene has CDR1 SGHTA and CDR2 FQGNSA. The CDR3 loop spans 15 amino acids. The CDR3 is CASSRDSSPSYEQYF. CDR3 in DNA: TGTGCCAGCAGCCGGGACAGTTCCCCTTCCTACGAGCAGTACTTC.

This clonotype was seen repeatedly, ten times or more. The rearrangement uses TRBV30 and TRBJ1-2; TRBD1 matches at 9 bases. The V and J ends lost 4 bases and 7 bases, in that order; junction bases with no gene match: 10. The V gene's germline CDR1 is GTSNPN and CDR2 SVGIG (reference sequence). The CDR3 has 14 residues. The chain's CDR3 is CAWTGQGRGFGYTF. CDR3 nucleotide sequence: TGTGCCTGGACCGGACAGGGGCGAGGGTTTGGCTACACCTTC.

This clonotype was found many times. The CDR3 protein is CASRLGQGPREQYF. CDR3 DNA: TGTGCCAGCAGGTTGGGACAGGGCCCTCGGGAGCAGTACTTC. This chain uses TRBV2 with TRBJ2-7; 9 bases are shared with TRBD1. Germline-derived CDR1 and CDR2 are SNHLY and FYNNEI. CDR3 length equals 14 residues. J gave up 7 bases and V 6 bases, and 10 bases lay outside the gene matches.

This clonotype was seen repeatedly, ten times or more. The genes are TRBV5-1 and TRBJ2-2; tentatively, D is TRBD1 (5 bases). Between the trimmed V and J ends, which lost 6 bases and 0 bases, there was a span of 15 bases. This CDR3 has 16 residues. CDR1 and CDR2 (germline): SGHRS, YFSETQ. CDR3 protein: CASTRLGQSNTGELFF. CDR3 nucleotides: TGCGCCAGCACCCGGTTGGGGCAGTCGAACACCGGGGAGCTGTTTTTT.

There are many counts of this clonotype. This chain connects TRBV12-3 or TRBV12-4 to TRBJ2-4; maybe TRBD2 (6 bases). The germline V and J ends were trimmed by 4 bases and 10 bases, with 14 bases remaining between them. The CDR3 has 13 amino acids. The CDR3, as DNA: TGTGCCAGCAGTTACGGGACTTCTCGGATTCAGTACTTC. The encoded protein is CASSYGTSRIQYF.